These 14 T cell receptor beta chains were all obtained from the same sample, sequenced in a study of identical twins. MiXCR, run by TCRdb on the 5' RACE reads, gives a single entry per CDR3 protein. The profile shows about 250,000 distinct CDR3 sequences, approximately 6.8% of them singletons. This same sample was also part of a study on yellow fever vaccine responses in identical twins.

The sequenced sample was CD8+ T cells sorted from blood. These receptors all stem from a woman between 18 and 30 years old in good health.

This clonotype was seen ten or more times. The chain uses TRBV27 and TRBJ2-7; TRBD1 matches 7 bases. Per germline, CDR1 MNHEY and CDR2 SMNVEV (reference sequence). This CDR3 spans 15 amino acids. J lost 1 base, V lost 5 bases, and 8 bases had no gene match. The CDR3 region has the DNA TGTGCCAGCAGTCCAGACAGGGTGGATTCCTACGAGCAGTACTTC. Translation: CASSPDRVDSYEQYF.

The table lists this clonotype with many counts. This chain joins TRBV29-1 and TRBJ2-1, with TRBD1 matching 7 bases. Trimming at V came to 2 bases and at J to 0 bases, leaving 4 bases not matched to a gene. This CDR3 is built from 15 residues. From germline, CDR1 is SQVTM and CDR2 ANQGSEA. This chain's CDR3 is CSVEPGQSSYNEQFF. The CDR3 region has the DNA TGCAGCGTTGAACCGGGACAGAGCTCCTACAATGAGCAGTTCTTC.

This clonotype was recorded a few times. The CDR3 region has the DNA TGTGCCAGCAGCGTAGCTGGCGGGAGGGGCGAGCAGTACTTC. Its translation: CASSVAGGRGEQYF. This sequence joins TRBV9 and TRBJ2-7; TRBD2 matches at 9 bases. This CDR3 is 14 amino acids long. J lost 6 bases, V lost 0 bases, and 4 bases had no gene match. Germline CDR1 and CDR2: SGDLS and YYNGEE. The whole variable domain, filled in from reference TRBV9 and TRBJ2-7, reads DSGVTQTPKHLITATGQRVTLRCSPRSGDLSVYWYQQSLDQGLQFLIQYYNGEERAKGNILERFSAQQFPDLHSELNLSSLELGDSALYFCASSVAGGRGEQYFGPGTRLTVT.

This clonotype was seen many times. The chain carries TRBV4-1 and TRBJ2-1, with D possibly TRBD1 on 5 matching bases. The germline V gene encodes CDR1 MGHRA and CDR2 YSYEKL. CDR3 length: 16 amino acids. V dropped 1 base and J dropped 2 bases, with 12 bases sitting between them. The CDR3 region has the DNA TGCGCCAGCAGCCAAGTGCAGGGATCCCCCTACAATGAGCAGTTCTTC. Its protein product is CASSQVQGSPYNEQFF.

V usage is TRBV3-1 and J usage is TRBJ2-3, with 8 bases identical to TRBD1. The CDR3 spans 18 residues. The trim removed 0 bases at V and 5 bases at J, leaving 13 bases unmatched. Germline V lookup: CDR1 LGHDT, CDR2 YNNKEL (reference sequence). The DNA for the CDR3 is TGTGCCAGCAGCCAAGATGCGGGGACAGGATGGGTTCGAGATACGCAGTATTTT. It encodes CASSQDAGTGWVRDTQYF.

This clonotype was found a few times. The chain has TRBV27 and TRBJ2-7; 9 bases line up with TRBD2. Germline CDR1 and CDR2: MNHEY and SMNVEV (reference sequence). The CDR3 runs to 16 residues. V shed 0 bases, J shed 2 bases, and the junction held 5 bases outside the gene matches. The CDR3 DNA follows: TGTGCCAGCAGTTTATCGTTTAGCGGGAGTACCTACGAGCAGTACTTC. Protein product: CASSLSFSGSTYEQYF.

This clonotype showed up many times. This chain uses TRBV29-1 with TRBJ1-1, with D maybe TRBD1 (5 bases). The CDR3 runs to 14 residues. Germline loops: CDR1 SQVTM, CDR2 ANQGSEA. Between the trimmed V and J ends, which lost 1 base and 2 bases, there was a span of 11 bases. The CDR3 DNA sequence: TGCAGCGTTGAAGTTGCCGGGACCAACACTGAAGCTTTCTTT. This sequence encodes CSVEVAGTNTEAFF.

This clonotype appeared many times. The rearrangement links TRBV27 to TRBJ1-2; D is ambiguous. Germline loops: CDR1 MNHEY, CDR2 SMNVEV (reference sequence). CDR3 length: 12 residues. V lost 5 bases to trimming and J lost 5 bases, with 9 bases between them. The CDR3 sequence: CASSDNPYGYTF. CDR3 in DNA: TGTGCCAGCAGTGATAATCCTTATGGCTACACCTTC.

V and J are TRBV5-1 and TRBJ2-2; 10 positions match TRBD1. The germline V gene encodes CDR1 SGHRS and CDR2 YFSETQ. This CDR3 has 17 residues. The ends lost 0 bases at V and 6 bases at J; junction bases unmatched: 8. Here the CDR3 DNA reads TGCGCCAGCAGCTTGGTGGTGACAGGGGGCGAGGCCGGGGAGCTGTTTTTT. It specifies CASSLVVTGGEAGELFF. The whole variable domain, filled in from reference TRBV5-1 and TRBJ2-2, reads KAGVTQTPRYLIKTRGQQVTLSCSPISGHRSVSWYQQTPGQGLQFLFEYFSETQRNKGNFPGRFSGRQFSNSRSEMNVSTLELGDSALYLCASSLVVTGGEAGELFFGEGSRLTVL.

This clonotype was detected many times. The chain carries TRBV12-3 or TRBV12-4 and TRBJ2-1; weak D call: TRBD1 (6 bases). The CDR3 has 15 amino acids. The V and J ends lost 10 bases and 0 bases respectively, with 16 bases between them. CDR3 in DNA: TGTGCCACCGAACAGGGCTGGGGCTCCTACAATGAGCAGTTCTTC. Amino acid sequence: CATEQGWGSYNEQFF.

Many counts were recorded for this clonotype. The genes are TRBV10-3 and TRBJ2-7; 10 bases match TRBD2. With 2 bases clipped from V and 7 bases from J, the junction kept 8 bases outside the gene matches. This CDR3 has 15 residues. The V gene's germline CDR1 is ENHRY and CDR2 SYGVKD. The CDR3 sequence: CAISEGLAGEGEQYV. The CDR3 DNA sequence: TGTGCCATCAGTGAGGGCCTAGCGGGGGAAGGTGAGCAGTACGTC.

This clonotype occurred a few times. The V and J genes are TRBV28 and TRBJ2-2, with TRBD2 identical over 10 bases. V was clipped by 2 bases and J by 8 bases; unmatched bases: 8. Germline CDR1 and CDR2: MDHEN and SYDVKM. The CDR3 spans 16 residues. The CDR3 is CASSLPSGSYLGELFF. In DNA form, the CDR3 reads TGTGCCAGCAGTTTACCTAGCGGGAGTTACTTGGGGGAGCTGTTTTTT. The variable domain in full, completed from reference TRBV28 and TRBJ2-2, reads DVKVTQSSRYLVKRTGEKVFLECVQDMDHENMFWYRQDPGLGLRLIYFSYDVKMKEKGDIPEGYSVSREKKERFSLILESASTNQTSMYLCASSLPSGSYLGELFFGEGSRLTVL.

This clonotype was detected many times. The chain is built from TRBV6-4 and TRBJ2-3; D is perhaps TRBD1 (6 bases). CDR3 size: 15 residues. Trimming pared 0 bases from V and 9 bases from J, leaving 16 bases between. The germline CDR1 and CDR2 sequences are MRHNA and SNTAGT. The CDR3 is CASSDSEGGVGTQYF. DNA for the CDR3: TGTGCCAGCAGTGACTCCGAAGGGGGAGTTGGCACGCAGTATTTT.

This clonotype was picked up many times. CDR3 residues: CASSPRLEGADTQYF. In DNA form, the CDR3 reads TGTGCCAGCAGTCCTCGACTAGAGGGGGCAGATACGCAGTATTTT. The chain couples TRBV27 to TRBJ2-3; D assignment may be TRBD1 or TRBD2 (6 bases each). Trimming removed 5 bases from V and 4 bases from J, with 16 bases in between. The CDR3 is 15 amino acids. Germline CDR1 reads MNHEY; CDR2 reads SMNVEV (reference sequence).